Listed here is a single TCR beta chain. TCRdb reanalysed the 5' RACE reads using MiXCR and keeps one entry per CDR3 protein. Of fewer than 70,000 distinct CDR3 sequences listed, roughly 14% are singletons. These data are taken from a study of T cells of healthy individuals. Germline V gene sequence: CDR1 SGHRS, CDR2 YFSETQ. The CDR3 runs 15 residues. V dropped 5 bases and J dropped 2 bases, with 14 bases sitting between them. This TCR was recovered from a human donor in good health. The rearrangement joins TRBV5-1 to TRBJ2-1; the D gene is possibly TRBD2 (6 bases). CDR3 nucleotides: TGCGCCAGCAGATTAGCGGAGGGAACCTACAATGAGCAGTTCTTC. Encoded protein: CASRLAEGTYNEQFF.